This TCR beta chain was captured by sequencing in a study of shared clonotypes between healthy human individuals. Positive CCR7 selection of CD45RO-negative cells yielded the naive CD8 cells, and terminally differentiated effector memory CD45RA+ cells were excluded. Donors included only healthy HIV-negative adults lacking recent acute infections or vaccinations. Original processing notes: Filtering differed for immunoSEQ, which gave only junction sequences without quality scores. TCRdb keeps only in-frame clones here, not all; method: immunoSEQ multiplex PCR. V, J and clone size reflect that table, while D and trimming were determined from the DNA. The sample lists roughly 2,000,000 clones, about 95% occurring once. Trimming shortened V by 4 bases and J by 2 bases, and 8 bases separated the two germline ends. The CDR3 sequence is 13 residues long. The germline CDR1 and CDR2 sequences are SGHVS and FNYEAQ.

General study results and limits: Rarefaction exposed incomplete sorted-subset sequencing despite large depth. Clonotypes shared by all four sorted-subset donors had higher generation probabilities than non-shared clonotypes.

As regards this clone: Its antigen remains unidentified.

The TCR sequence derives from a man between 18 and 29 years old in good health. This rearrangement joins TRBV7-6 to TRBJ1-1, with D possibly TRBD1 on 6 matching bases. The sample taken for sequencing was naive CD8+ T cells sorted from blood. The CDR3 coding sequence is TGTGCCAGCAGCTCAGGGACAAACACTGAAGCTTTCTTT. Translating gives CASSSGTNTEAFF. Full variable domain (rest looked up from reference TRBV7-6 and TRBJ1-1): GAGVSQSPRYKVTKRGQDVALRCDPISGHVSLYWYRQALGQGPEFLTYFNYEAQQDKSGLPNDRFSAERPEGSISTLTIQRTEQRDSAMYRCASSSGTNTEAFFGQGTRLTVV.